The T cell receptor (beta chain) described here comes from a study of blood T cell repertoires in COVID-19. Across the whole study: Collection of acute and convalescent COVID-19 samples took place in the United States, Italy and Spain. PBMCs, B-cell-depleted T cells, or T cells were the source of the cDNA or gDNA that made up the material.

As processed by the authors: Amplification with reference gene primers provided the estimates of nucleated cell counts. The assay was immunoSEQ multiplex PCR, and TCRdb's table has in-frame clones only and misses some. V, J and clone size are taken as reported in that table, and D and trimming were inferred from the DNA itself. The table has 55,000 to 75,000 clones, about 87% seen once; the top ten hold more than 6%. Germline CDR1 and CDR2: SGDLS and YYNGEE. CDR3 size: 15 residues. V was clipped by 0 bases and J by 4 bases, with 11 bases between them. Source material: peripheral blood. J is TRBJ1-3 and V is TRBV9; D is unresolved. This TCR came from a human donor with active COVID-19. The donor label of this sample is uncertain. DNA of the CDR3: TGTGCCAGCAGCGTAGACGGGAGCTCCGGAAACACCATATATTTT. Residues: CASSVDGSSGNTIYF.